A selection of T cell receptor beta chains follows, all from one sample in a study of patients and donors after allogeneic stem cell transplantation. TCRdb recomputed calls from the RT-PCR reads with MiXCR, one row per CDR3 protein. The sample contains about 960,000 distinct CDR3 sequences, about 20% of which appear only once. Sequenced: blood, either unsorted or a sorted T cell fraction (not recorded which). The receptors stem from a human donor who was either an allogeneic HSCT recipient or a stem cell or donor lymphocyte infusion donor (not recorded which). It is not recorded whose cells these are; they may come from a transplant donor. The CDR3 runs from the conserved cysteine through the conserved F or W. D genes are given only for firm matches. Only part of the rows carry a size: once, few, many, or a class if the clone is expanded.

>TRBJ2-5|TRBV9|TRBD2|NA
TGTGCCAGCAGCGTATATCTAGCGGGCAAAGAGACCCAGTACTTC
CASSVYLAGKETQYF
>TRBJ1-1|TRBV12-3/TRBV12-4|TRBD1|many
TGTGCCAGCAGGATCTCCGGGACAGCGGCTGAAGCTTTCTTT
CASRISGTAAEAFF
>TRBJ2-7|TRBV12-3/TRBV12-4|TRBD2|NA
TGTGCCAGCAGTTTAATTTCTAGCGGGGGGGCCTCCTACGAGCAGTACTTC
CASSLISSGGASYEQYF
>TRBJ2-1|TRBV6-1|TRBD1|NA
TGTGCCAGCAGCCCCGGGACAGGGGCTCTTATTGAGCAGTTCTTC
CASSPGTGALIEQFF
>TRBJ2-7|TRBV5-5|NA|few
TGTGCCAGCAGCTTGGAACGGTCCGGCTACGAGCAGTACTTC
CASSLERSGYEQYF
>TRBJ2-1|TRBV12-5|NA|few
TGTGCTAGTGGGGGACCCGCTTACAATGAGCAGTTCTTC
CASGGPAYNEQFF
>TRBJ2-1|TRBV4-2|TRBD2|NA
TGTGCCAGCAGCCCACAAATGGGGACTACCGGTGAGCAGTTCTTC
CASSPQMGTTGEQFF
>TRBJ1-1|TRBV28|NA|few
TGTGCCACCACGTCGTTGCCGCGGGCTTTCTTT
CATTSLPRAFF
>TRBJ2-1|TRBV4-3|NA|few
TGCGCCAGCAGCCAAGATCCCCAGGGGCGGGGTGAGCAGTTCTTC
CASSQDPQGRGEQFF
>TRBJ2-2|TRBV5-1|TRBD2|few
TGCGCCAGCAGCTTGGCGGGAGCGGGGGGTGCGAACACCGGGGAGCTGTTTTTT
CASSLAGAGGANTGELFF
>TRBJ2-2|TRBV12-3/TRBV12-4|NA|NA
TGTGCCAGCAGTCCCTCGGGACCTATCAGCGGGGAGCTGTTTTTT
CASSPSGPISGELFF
>TRBJ1-2|TRBV24-1|NA|many
TGTGCCACCAGTGGGGGGGAGAGGAGCTACACCTTC
CATSGGERSYTF
>TRBJ1-3|TRBV7-3|NA|NA
TGTGCCAGCAGTCTGGACGGCCCCTCTGGAAACACCATATATTTT
CASSLDGPSGNTIYF
>TRBJ1-5|TRBV15|NA|NA
TGTGCCACCAGCAGAGAGGGGGGCAATCAGCCCCAGCATTTT
CATSREGGNQPQHF
>TRBJ1-5|TRBV20-1|NA|NA
TGCAGTGCTAGACGCCAAAATAGCAATCAGCCCCAGCATTTT
CSARRQNSNQPQHF
>TRBJ2-7|TRBV3-1|NA|few
TGTGCCAGCAGCCAAGGTTCAGGCCTATACGAGCAGTACTTC
CASSQGSGLYEQYF
>TRBJ1-6|TRBV7-2|NA|NA
TGTGCCAGCAGCCCAAGGGACTCACCCCTCCACTTT
CASSPRDSPLHF
>TRBJ2-5|TRBV12-3/TRBV12-4|NA|NA
TGTGCCAGCAGAGAGTCTCCGGGACTCAAGAAGGAGACCCAGTACTTC
CASRESPGLKKETQYF
>TRBJ2-3|TRBV2|TRBD2|NA
TGTGCCAGCAGTGAAGGCGACAGACTCTTAGCGGGGGCCTGGCGCACAGATACGCAGTATTTT
CASSEGDRLLAGAWRTDTQYF